These 25 T cell receptor beta chains were sequenced from one sample in a study of T cells after yellow fever vaccination. TCRdb re-derived calls from the 5' RACE reads in MiXCR, one entry per CDR3 protein. The sample yields 350,000 to 550,000 distinct CDR3 sequences, under 20% seen once. The sample in question was PBMCs, obtained before the yellow fever booster vaccination. Receptor source: a man aged 18 to 35 who received the YFV17D yellow fever vaccine.

The chain couples TRBV4-1 to TRBJ2-6; D is ambiguous. Trimming took 1 base from V and 0 from J, leaving 4 bases between them. The CDR3 is 15 residues long. Germline V lookup: CDR1 MGHRA, CDR2 YSYEKL. The CDR3 DNA sequence: TGCGCCAGCAGCCAAGGACCCTCTGGGGCCAACGTCCTGACTTTC. Encoded protein: CASSQGPSGANVLTF.

The CDR3 loop is CASSNQGAADTQYF. CDR3 nucleotide sequence: TGTGCCAGCAGCAACCAGGGAGCCGCAGATACGCAGTATTTT. J is TRBJ2-3 and V is TRBV11-1; D may correspond to TRBD1 or TRBD2 (5 bases each). The length of the CDR3 is 14 residues. Trimming pared 5 bases from V and 4 bases from J, leaving 13 bases between. Germline CDR1 reads SGHAT; CDR2 reads FQDESV (reference sequence).

This clonotype occurred many times. The chain recombines TRBV29-1 with TRBJ2-7, with 7 bases that match TRBD2. Germline assignment: CDR1 SQVTM and CDR2 ANQGSEA. V was clipped by 7 bases and J by 5 bases; unmatched bases: 8. The CDR3 loop spans 12 amino acids. The CDR3 reads CSASPGGNEQYF. The CDR3 DNA sequence: TGCAGCGCGTCCCCCGGGGGGAACGAGCAGTACTTC.

This clonotype was picked up many times. The genes are TRBV27 and TRBJ2-7, with 8 nucleotides matching TRBD1. The CDR3 spans 12 residues. The J segment lost 11 bases and the V segment lost 5 bases, leaving 8 bases of the junction unmatched. The germline V gene has CDR1 MNHEY and CDR2 SMNVEV (reference sequence). The chain's CDR3 is CASSHGQGTEYF. The CDR3 region has the DNA TGTGCCAGCAGTCACGGACAGGGTACCGAGTACTTC.

The genes are TRBV7-9 and TRBJ1-2, with D perhaps TRBD1 (6 bases). CDR1 is SEHNR, CDR2 FQNEAQ, per germline (reference sequence). The CDR3 totals 15 residues. The V gene lost 2 bases and the J gene lost 8 bases, with 18 bases spanning the gap. The CDR3 DNA sequence: TGTGCCAGCAGCTTATACAGGGACCTTCCGGGCGGCTACACCTTC. Translation: CASSLYRDLPGGYTF.

This clonotype was detected only a few times. The CDR3 DNA sequence: TGCGCCAGCAGCCAAGAGGGGACAGGGGGCGCGTATGGCTACACCTTC. Translated: CASSQEGTGGAYGYTF. The gene calls are TRBV4-1 and TRBJ1-2; TRBD1 matches at 12 bases. J lost 5 bases, V lost 0 bases, and 4 bases had no gene match. There are 16 residues in the CDR3. CDR1 is MGHRA and CDR2 is YSYEKL in the germline V gene.

This clonotype was seen only a few times. The chain joins TRBV5-6 to TRBJ2-5; no definite D call. Germline CDR1 is SGHDT and CDR2 is YYEEEE. V was pared by 4 bases and J by 0 bases, with 19 bases between. This CDR3 comprises 17 residues. CDR3 sequence: CASSLEIDSRYQETQYF. In DNA, the CDR3 is TGTGCCAGCAGCCTGGAGATCGATTCTAGGTACCAAGAGACCCAGTACTTC.

The chain links TRBV25-1 to TRBJ1-2, with TRBD1 matching over 7 bases. With 5 bases clipped from V and 0 bases from J, the junction kept 9 bases outside the gene matches. The CDR3 extends over 16 amino acids. Germline CDR1 reads MGHDK; CDR2 reads SYGVNS. The CDR3 DNA reads TGTGCCAGCAGTCCTTTCCTTACAGGGGCTAACTATGGCTACACCTTC. As protein: CASSPFLTGANYGYTF.

This clonotype was detected a few times. This sequence joins TRBV10-3 and TRBJ2-7; TRBD1 or TRBD2 may be the D gene (5 bases each). The CDR3 is made up of 14 amino acids. V lost 3 bases and J 2 bases, leaving 11 bases between the germline ends. Germline CDR1 reads ENHRY; CDR2 reads SYGVKD. This CDR3 reads CAISEQAGPYEQYF. The CDR3 DNA reads TGTGCCATCAGTGAACAGGCGGGCCCCTACGAGCAGTACTTC.

The V and J genes are TRBV7-3 and TRBJ2-4, with TRBD1 identical over 10 bases. V lost 2 bases and J lost 11; bases outside the gene matches: 3. The germline gives CDR1 SGHTA, CDR2 FQGTGA. The CDR3 loop spans 13 amino acids. The CDR3 nucleotides read TGTGCCAGCAGCTTATACGGGACAGGGGTTCAGTACTTC. Encoded protein: CASSLYGTGVQYF.

This clonotype has more than one count but fewer than ten. The V gene is TRBV7-2, the J gene TRBJ2-1, with TRBD1 identical over 10 bases. In germline, CDR1 is SGHTA, CDR2 FQGNSA. This CDR3 contains 15 residues. Trimming removed 5 bases from V and 3 bases from J; junction bases left unmatched: 4. DNA of the CDR3: TGTGCCAGCAGCATGACAGGGGGCCTCTACAATGAGCAGTTCTTC. As protein: CASSMTGGLYNEQFF.

This clonotype occurred a few times. The chain uses TRBV5-5 and TRBJ1-1; TRBD1 matches at 8 bases. The CDR3 contains 16 residues. Germline V lookup: CDR1 SGHKS, CDR2 YYEKEE (reference sequence). Unmatched junction bases numbered 9, after V lost 5 bases and J lost 0 bases. In DNA form, the CDR3 reads TGTGCCAGCAGAACAGGACAGGGCGGGATGAACACTGAAGCTTTCTTT. Protein sequence: CASRTGQGGMNTEAFF. The variable domain in full, with the rest retrieved from reference TRBV5-5 and TRBJ1-1, is DAGVTQSPTHLIKTRGQQVTLRCSPISGHKSVSWYQQVLGQGPQFIFQYYEKEERGRGNFPDRFSARQFPNYSSELNVNALLLGDSALYLCASRTGQGGMNTEAFFGQGTRLTVV.

J is TRBJ2-7 and V is TRBV27; the match to TRBD2 covers 9 bases. The CDR3 runs to 16 residues. Germline V lookup: CDR1 MNHEY, CDR2 SMNVEV (reference sequence). V was pared by 9 bases and J by 0 bases, with 12 bases of the junction left unmatched. The CDR3 is CASREGLAPSSYEQYF. In DNA form, the CDR3 reads TGTGCCAGTCGGGAGGGACTAGCACCGAGCTCCTACGAGCAGTACTTC.

The rearrangement links TRBV19 to TRBJ1-1; D may be TRBD1 (5 bases). Trimming removed 1 base at V and 4 bases at J, with 10 bases between. The CDR3 has 14 amino acids. Germline CDR1 LNHDA, CDR2 SQIVND (reference sequence). The CDR3 reads CASSIGAGTTEAFF. The CDR3 DNA reads TGTGCCAGTAGTATAGGGGCGGGGACCACTGAAGCTTTCTTT.

The V and J genes are TRBV20-1 and TRBJ2-7; 10 bases map to TRBD1. The V gene end was trimmed by 3 bases and the J gene end by 3 bases; junction bases not matched to a gene: 5. This CDR3 has 14 residues. Germline CDR1 and CDR2: DFQATT and SNEGSKA (reference sequence). The CDR3 DNA follows: TGCAGTGCTAGGGGGGACAGGGGATACTACGAGCAGTACTTC. It yields the protein CSARGDRGYYEQYF.

This clonotype was observed a few times. The J gene is TRBJ1-2, the V gene TRBV5-1; 8 bases map to TRBD1. The CDR3 contains 14 residues. Trimming took 1 base from V and 7 from J; bases not matched to a gene: 6. The germline V gene has CDR1 SGHRS and CDR2 YFSETQ. The CDR3 sequence: CASSLKGQDAGYTF. In DNA, the CDR3 is TGCGCCAGCAGCTTGAAGGGACAGGATGCTGGCTACACCTTC. Full variable domain (missing parts from reference TRBV5-1 and TRBJ1-2): KAGVTQTPRYLIKTRGQQVTLSCSPISGHRSVSWYQQTPGQGLQFLFEYFSETQRNKGNFPGRFSGRQFSNSRSEMNVSTLELGDSALYLCASSLKGQDAGYTFGSGTRLTVV.

Ten or more counts support this clonotype. The rearrangement joins TRBV7-3 to TRBJ2-3; D is unclear. Trimming shortened V by 5 bases and J by 4 bases, and 10 bases separated the two germline ends. The germline gives CDR1 SGHTA, CDR2 FQGTGA. This CDR3 is 13 amino acids long. CDR3 sequence: CASSQEIADTQYF. CDR3 DNA sequence: TGTGCCAGCAGCCAAGAGATCGCAGATACGCAGTATTTT.

This clonotype was counted at least ten times. The V gene is TRBV6-5, the J gene TRBJ1-1; no clear D. CDR1 is MNHEY and CDR2 is SVGAGI in the germline V gene. The CDR3 runs to 11 residues. Trimming cost V 7 bases and J 1 base, with 4 bases left between them. The chain's CDR3 is CASTQNTEAFF. The CDR3, as DNA: TGTGCCAGCACCCAGAACACTGAAGCTTTCTTT.

This clonotype was seen a few times. The chain joins TRBV5-5 to TRBJ2-2; TRBD1 might be the D (6 bases). CDR1 is SGHKS, CDR2 YYEKEE, per germline (reference sequence). V was trimmed by 7 bases and J by 4 bases, leaving 17 bases between them. The CDR3 covers 15 residues. CDR3 loop: CASQGWQGPTGELFF. The CDR3, as DNA: TGTGCCAGCCAAGGTTGGCAGGGGCCCACCGGGGAGCTGTTTTTT.

This chain links TRBV6-6 with TRBJ2-3; no definite D call. The germline V and J ends were trimmed by 2 bases and 0 bases, with 12 bases remaining between them. This CDR3 comprises 16 residues. The germline CDR1 and CDR2 sequences are MNHNY and SVGAGI (reference sequence). CDR3 sequence reads: CASSYPRTASTDTQYF. DNA of the CDR3: TGTGCCAGCAGTTACCCGAGGACGGCTAGCACAGATACGCAGTATTTT.

This clonotype occurred a few times. This rearrangement joins TRBV4-3 to TRBJ2-1; D is possibly TRBD2 (5 bases). The CDR3 totals 14 residues. V lost 1 base and J lost 8, with 12 bases in between. Per the germline V gene, CDR1 is LGHNA and CDR2 is YSLEER. CDR3 in DNA: TGCGCCAGCAGCCAAGGCCCTAGCCTGGATGAGCAGTTCTTC. It codes for CASSQGPSLDEQFF.

The chain couples TRBV4-2 to TRBJ2-7; 10 nucleotides align to TRBD1. CDR3 length equals 15 residues. V was clipped by 1 base and J by 4 bases; unmatched bases: 4. Germline V gene lookup returns CDR1 LGHNA and CDR2 YNFKEQ. CDR3: CASSQAGQGEYEQYF. In DNA form, the CDR3 reads TGTGCCAGCAGCCAAGCTGGACAGGGGGAATACGAGCAGTACTTC.

The gene calls are TRBV9 and TRBJ1-2, with a tentative D call TRBD1 (5 bases). The ends were cut back, 2 bases at V and 2 bases at J, with 10 bases in the middle. The germline CDR1 and CDR2 sequences are SGDLS and YYNGEE. The CDR3 extends over 14 amino acids. The CDR3 protein is CASSVGGGNYGYTF. CDR3 DNA: TGTGCCAGCAGCGTTGGGGGTGGGAACTATGGCTACACCTTC.

CDR3 residues: CAISEYQNEQFF. CDR3 coding DNA: TGTGCCATCAGTGAGTACCAGAATGAGCAGTTCTTC. The chain uses TRBV10-3 and TRBJ2-1, with D uncertain. CDR3 length equals 12 residues. The germline V gene encodes CDR1 ENHRY and CDR2 SYGVKD. V was shortened by 1 base and J by 7 bases, with 5 bases between the two germline ends.

The V and J genes are TRBV3-1 and TRBJ1-6; 10 nucleotides match TRBD1. The germline V gene has CDR1 LGHDT and CDR2 YNNKEL (reference sequence). The J segment lost 6 bases and the V segment lost 1 base, leaving 3 bases of the junction unmatched. The CDR3 is made up of 16 amino acids. The CDR3 DNA reads as TGTGCCAGCAGCCAAGGAGGGACAGGGGTTAATTCACCCCTCCACTTT. This codes for CASSQGGTGVNSPLHF.